This T cell receptor beta chain was identified during a study of T cell responses to AZD1222 COVID-19 vaccine (dated by TCRdb to the early 2020s). General notes on the study: AZD1222 recipients given second doses at about 4 weeks or at about 12 weeks were pooled, since spike-specific TCR depth and breadth were not found to differ between the two schedules. TCR sequencing covered fewer than 250 trial participants: 200 to 220 given two doses of AZD1222 and around 26 given two doses of MenACWY control vaccine. Trial participants were enrolled into age subgroups of 18-55, 56-69 and 70-plus years, which contained about 150, 27 and 61 TCR-sequenced participants, respectively. On the study overall, not on this receptor specifically: Reportedly, close to half of the unique spike-specific TCRs recognized epitopes lying outside the regions that are mutated in the B.1.351 and B.1.1.7 variants. After two AZD1222 doses, spike-specific TCR breadth and depth were significantly higher than at day 0 and than in MenACWY recipients. No day 14 peak-response samples were available, so repertoires were characterized only after the peak T cell response. Vaccine-associated CD4 TCRs spanned the whole spike protein, with dominant responses in regions 160-218 and 743-854. Conclusions about previously exposed vaccinees are limited, since just a handful of AZD1222 recipients were seropositive for SARS-CoV-2 at baseline. In the small 56-69-year group, the increase in depth fell short of significance, most likely because of low power. Participants were mostly white British, with more females than males. The authors suggested clonal diversity may have been underestimated.

Inclusive of the bounding cysteine and phenylalanine, the CDR3 is 17 residues long. Of the read, only the CDR3 DNA is kept; its 51 bases are in frame from base 1. CDR1 and CDR2, looked up from the germline V gene, are MGHRA and YSYEKL. V sheds 0 bases and J sheds 2 bases, leaving 16 bases between their ends. Details on this clone: What antigen it recognizes has not been identified. Base qualities are not provided; no much larger clone lies one nucleotide away.

The sample's time point label is to be understood as: baseline before first vaccination. Samples from vaccinated people were obtained from the UK trials COV001 and COV002, which included a single-blind randomized controlled phase 2/3 trial of AZD1222 (ChAdOx1 nCoV-19) in healthy adults. For TCRbeta chain sequencing, PBMC samples were collected from trial participants at day 0 and at day 28 after the second dose. The CDR3 regions of human TCRbeta chains were analyzed by immunosequencing. In the paper's pipeline: Repertoire TCRs were matched against a reference library of SARS-CoV-2-specific TCRs generated with the MIRA antigen-specificity platform. Breadth was defined as the fraction of unique TCRs that were SARS-CoV-2-associated, and depth was defined as the fraction of total T cells that were SARS-CoV-2-associated. Each spike-specific TCR was assigned to its reactive spike region and to a CD4 or CD8 class using the MIRA data. Log10-transformed breadth and depth values were compared by one-way ANOVA with Sidak's multiple comparisons tests. Entries here come from immuneACCESS through TCRdb and include only in-frame sequences with V and J called. Some clones fail to appear in such tables; in the studies checked, an unresolved V gene covers under half of the shortfall, and the cause of the remainder is unknown. That table is the source of V, J and clone size, and D and trimming were worked out from the DNA. Across this sample there are roughly 80,000 clones, with around 90% seen only once. The ten largest account for 4% to 5% of the sample.

The source of this sequence is an adult in good health. The rearrangement combines TRBV4-1 with TRBJ1-1; no D gene can be assigned with confidence. The starting material was peripheral blood, obtained on day 0 of AZD1222 vaccination. The DNA is as follows: TGCGCCAGCAGCCAAGATCGGTTGGTGAATGATAACACTGAAGCTTTCTTT. Translated, it gives CASSQDRLVNDNTEAFF.